The sequence of this T cell receptor beta chain was determined in a study of breast tumors, draining lymph nodes, adjacent tissues. This CDR3 comprises 13 residues. The V end lost 3 bases, the J end lost 2 bases, and 7 bases lay between the germline ends. Germline loops: CDR1 SGHKS, CDR2 YYEKEE (reference sequence). MiXCR, run by TCRdb on the multiplex PCR reads, gives a single entry per CDR3 protein. The data hold 200,000 or so distinct CDR3 sequences, with approximately 30% observed a single time. As regards this clonotype: Its antigen remains unidentified.

Study-level findings and limits: Most tumor T cells seemingly derive from lymph node, then expand in tumor. Tumors had less TCR diversity than lymph nodes, more than nontumor tissue. Luminal-like breast cancer showed significantly greater tumor-nontumor repertoire similarity than basal-like breast cancer did.

Samples came from axillary lymph nodes draining the breast cancer. The V gene is TRBV5-5, the J gene TRBJ2-3; unclear D gene. The sample was axillary lymph node tissue. This TCR derives from a female donor with breast cancer. Some clones in this sample may be carry-over from other donors' samples. The CDR3 nucleotides are TGTGCCAGCAGCTCGGCCTACACAGATACGCAGTATTTT. Translated, it gives CASSSAYTDTQYF.